Listed here are 29 T cell receptor beta chains from one sample, sequenced in a study of cytomegalovirus exposure and HLA in healthy donors. The protocol was immunoSEQ multiplex PCR, while the TCRdb copy is restricted to in-frame clones and leaves out a portion. The sample lists about 120,000 clones; about nine tenths were seen once. The specimen was PBMCs. The source of these receptors is a man aged 18 to 30 in good health and CMV-seropositive.

CDR3 loop: CATCRVQGGNYEQYF. The CDR3 region has the DNA TGTGCCACGTGCCGGGTTCAGGGAGGGAACTACGAGCAGTACTTC. The V gene is TRBV2, the J gene TRBJ2-7; TRBD2 agrees at 7 bases. Germline assignment: CDR1 SNHLY and CDR2 FYNNEI. The CDR3 is 15 residues long. V shed 10 bases and J 3 bases; nucleotides not matched to a gene: 15. Based on the CDR3 plus reference TRBV2 and TRBJ2-7, the full variable domain is EPEVTQTPSHQVTQMGQEVILRCVPISNHLYFYWYRQILGQKVEFLVSFYNNEISEKSEIFDDQFSVERPDGSNFTLKIRSTKLEDSAMYFCATCRVQGGNYEQYFGPGTRLTVT.

V is TRBV7-8 and J is TRBJ1-4; tentative D call: TRBD1 (6 bases). The CDR3 sequence is 18 residues long. The V gene's germline CDR1 is SGHVS and CDR2 FQNEAQ. Between the trimmed V and J ends, which lost 0 bases and 0 bases, there was a span of 14 bases. The CDR3 region has the DNA TGTGCCAGCAGCTTAGCGCTGTTGGGACAAGCAACTAATGAAAAACTGTTTTTT. Protein sequence: CASSLALLGQATNEKLFF.

The table lists this clone with a count of one. The rearrangement joins TRBV4-2 to TRBJ1-1; D is undetermined. V lost 6 bases and J 1 base, leaving 9 bases between the germline ends. This CDR3 has 13 amino acids. Per germline, CDR1 LGHNA and CDR2 YNFKEQ. The CDR3 is CASRAAPNTEAFF. CDR3 bases: TGTGCCAGCAGGGCGGCGCCGAACACTGAAGCTTTCTTT.

V and J are TRBV9 and TRBJ2-3, with D tentatively TRBD1 (6 bases). Trimming took 4 bases from V and 4 from J, leaving 13 bases between them. The CDR3 loop spans 14 amino acids. Germline V gene sequence: CDR1 SGDLS, CDR2 YYNGEE. The CDR3 sequence is CASSLSGGPDTQYF. In DNA, the CDR3 is TGTGCCAGCAGCCTAAGTGGGGGCCCAGATACGCAGTATTTT.

V is TRBV27 and J is TRBJ2-3, with TRBD1 matching over 9 bases. Germline V gives CDR1 MNHEY, CDR2 SMNVEV (reference sequence). Trimming cost V 5 bases and J 4 bases; bases outside gene matches: 7. The CDR3 sequence is 15 residues long. The CDR3 protein is CASSPKTGGSDTQYF. The DNA for the CDR3 is TGTGCCAGCAGTCCAAAGACAGGGGGATCAGATACGCAGTATTTT.

The chain carries TRBV7-9 and TRBJ2-1; D is perhaps TRBD2 (6 bases). Germline loops: CDR1 SEHNR, CDR2 FQNEAQ (reference sequence). V was clipped by 1 base and J by 0 bases, with 16 bases between them. CDR3 length: 18 amino acids. The CDR3 sequence is CASSLGAGRGSSYNEQFF. DNA for the CDR3: TGTGCCAGCAGCTTAGGCGCTGGTCGGGGGAGCTCCTACAATGAGCAGTTCTTC.

V usage is TRBV10-3 and J usage is TRBJ2-2; D possibly corresponds to TRBD1 (5 bases). Trimming shortened V by 3 bases and J by 5 bases, and 7 bases separated the two germline ends. Germline V gene sequence: CDR1 ENHRY, CDR2 SYGVKD. This CDR3 contains 13 residues. CDR3 residues: CAISERGTGELFF. DNA of the CDR3: TGTGCCATCAGTGAAAGGGGTACCGGGGAGCTGTTTTTT.

V gene TRBV7-9 combines with J gene TRBJ2-3, with 8 bases identical to TRBD2. This CDR3 spans 16 amino acids. Germline V lookup: CDR1 SEHNR, CDR2 FQNEAQ (reference sequence). After removal of 5 bases from V and 1 base from J, the junction contained 8 bases not matched to a gene. Written as DNA, the CDR3 is TGTGCCAGCAGCCCTTCTGGGCGGGGGGGCACAGATACGCAGTATTTT. Encoded protein: CASSPSGRGGTDTQYF. The full variable domain, with the rest looked up from reference TRBV7-9 and TRBJ2-3, is DTGVSQNPRHKITKRGQNVTFRCDPISEHNRLYWYRQTLGQGPEFLTYFQNEAQLEKSRLLSDRFSAERPKGSFSTLEIQRTEQGDSAMYLCASSPSGRGGTDTQYFGPGTRLTVL.

This chain joins TRBV2 and TRBJ1-1; tentative D call: TRBD1 (5 bases). Deletions cut 3 bases from V and 1 base from J, with 12 bases between. Germline V lookup: CDR1 SNHLY, CDR2 FYNNEI. The CDR3 sequence is 15 residues long. In nucleotides, the CDR3 is TGTGCCAGCAGTGATAGCCAGGGAACGAACACTGAAGCTTTCTTT. This translates into CASSDSQGTNTEAFF.

A few counts support this clone. The V call is TRBV7-2, the J call TRBJ1-6; D ambiguous. The germline V gene has CDR1 SGHTA and CDR2 FQGNSA. Trimming shortened V by 1 base and J by 11 bases, and 6 bases separated the two germline ends. The CDR3 has 12 amino acids. The CDR3 here is CASSLGLAPLHF. The CDR3 DNA is TGTGCCAGCAGCTTAGGGCTAGCACCCCTCCACTTT.

This sequence joins TRBV28 and TRBJ2-7; TRBD1 aligns across 7 bases. Unmatched junction bases numbered 8, after V lost 7 bases and J lost 2 bases. Germline assignment: CDR1 MDHEN and CDR2 SYDVKM. This CDR3 contains 14 residues. In nucleotides, the CDR3 is TGTGCCAGCACCCGACAGGGTGGAACCTACGAGCAGTACTTC. Translation gives CASTRQGGTYEQYF.

This chain connects TRBV7-9 to TRBJ2-7; D may be TRBD2 (5 bases). V lost 1 base and J 1 base, leaving 14 bases between the germline ends. From germline, CDR1 is SEHNR and CDR2 FQNEAQ (reference sequence). This CDR3 comprises 16 residues. CDR3 bases: TGTGCCAGCAGCTTAGTTGGAGGAACATGGTCCTACGAGCAGTACTTC. It codes for CASSLVGGTWSYEQYF.

The gene calls are TRBV21-1 and TRBJ1-6; TRBD1 was called by the table and not checked on the DNA. TRBV21-1 is recorded as a pseudogene. This CDR3 is built from 18 residues. CDR3 coding DNA: TGTGCCAGCGGACTGCCGAACACTGGACAGGGGGGGAATTCAGCCCTCCACTTT. Translating it yields CASGLPNTGQGGNSALHF.

V usage is TRBV5-1 and J usage is TRBJ2-3, with a tentative D call TRBD2 (6 bases). The V and J ends lost 7 bases and 6 bases respectively, with 15 bases between them. This CDR3 has 13 amino acids. Germline CDR1 reads SGHRS; CDR2 reads YFSETQ. The CDR3 nucleotides are TGCGCCAGCGCCAGGGACTTTCCTGATACGCAGTATTTT. Its translation is CASARDFPDTQYF. Complete variable domain (other parts from reference TRBV5-1 and TRBJ2-3): KAGVTQTPRYLIKTRGQQVTLSCSPISGHRSVSWYQQTPGQGLQFLFEYFSETQRNKGNFPGRFSGRQFSNSRSEMNVSTLELGDSALYLCASARDFPDTQYFGPGTRLTVL.

The V call is TRBV11-3, the J call TRBJ2-7; 8 nucleotides agree with TRBD1. The CDR3 length is 14 residues. J was trimmed by 1 base and V by 2 bases; bases with no gene match: 1. Germline values: CDR1 SGHNT, CDR2 YENEEA. The CDR3 protein is CASSLNRGSYEQYF. In DNA, the CDR3 is TGTGCCAGCAGCTTAAACAGGGGGTCCTACGAGCAGTACTTC.

The rearrangement links TRBV2 to TRBJ1-5, with D maybe TRBD1 (5 bases). Trimming took off 6 bases at V and 7 bases at J, with 13 bases between the two ends. The CDR3 contains 13 residues. Germline V lookup: CDR1 SNHLY, CDR2 FYNNEI. In DNA form, the CDR3 reads TGTGCCAGCAGAGAACAGGTGGGCCAGCCCCAGCATTTT. It encodes CASREQVGQPQHF.

V usage is TRBV4-2 and J usage is TRBJ1-5; 11 nucleotides match TRBD1. Germline V gene sequence: CDR1 LGHNA, CDR2 YNFKEQ. The CDR3 runs to 17 residues. The junction had 7 bases not matched to a gene; V was cut back by 0 bases and J by 6 bases. CDR3 sequence reads: CASSQELDRGRGQPQHF. The CDR3 DNA sequence: TGTGCCAGCAGCCAAGAGCTGGACAGGGGGCGAGGTCAGCCCCAGCATTTT.

V gene TRBV4-1 combines with J gene TRBJ1-3; 9 nucleotides agree with TRBD1. Unmatched junction bases numbered 11, after V lost 1 base and J lost 1 base. The V gene's germline CDR1 is MGHRA and CDR2 YSYEKL. The CDR3 is 19 amino acids. The CDR3: CASSQAGQGLPRSGNTIYF. The CDR3 nucleotides read TGCGCCAGCAGCCAAGCGGGACAGGGACTTCCTCGGTCTGGAAACACCATATATTTT.

The rearrangement joins TRBV5-1 to TRBJ2-2, with TRBD1 identical over 7 bases. This CDR3 contains 16 residues. V dropped 4 bases and J dropped 3; count of bases not matched to a gene: 9. CDR1 SGHRS and CDR2 YFSETQ come from the germline V gene. CDR3 sequence (DNA): TGCGCCAGCAGCCCCACCGGGACAGCGTACACCGGGGAGCTGTTTTTT. Its translation is CASSPTGTAYTGELFF.

DNA of the CDR3: TGTGCCAGCAGTGACTACGGGAGGCTCTATAATTCACCCCTCCACTTT. Its translation: CASSDYGRLYNSPLHF. V and J are TRBV2 and TRBJ1-6; D is uncertain. The CDR3 contains 16 residues. The V end lost 3 bases, the J end lost 3 bases, and 12 bases lay between the germline ends. CDR1 and CDR2 from the germline V gene are SNHLY and FYNNEI.

The chain is built from TRBV29-1 and TRBJ2-5; 11 nucleotides line up with TRBD2. The CDR3 spans 14 residues. With 4 bases clipped from V and 3 bases from J, the junction kept 4 bases outside the gene matches. The germline V gene has CDR1 SQVTM and CDR2 ANQGSEA. This CDR3 reads CSVAPSGGKETQYF. For the CDR3, the DNA is TGCAGCGTTGCACCTAGCGGGGGGAAAGAGACCCAGTACTTC.

The chain uses TRBV4-1 and TRBJ1-2; D gene uncertain. Trimming removed 4 bases at V and 4 bases at J, with 7 bases between. The germline V gene has CDR1 MGHRA and CDR2 YSYEKL. The length of the CDR3 is 12 residues. The CDR3 nucleotides are TGCGCCAGCAGCCCAGACCTCTATGGCTACACCTTC. It encodes CASSPDLYGYTF.

Turning to this clone: In the same sample, other DNA sequences code for this CDR3. This rearrangement joins TRBV5-1 to TRBJ1-1; TRBD1 is a possible D gene (5 bases). Germline V CDR1 and CDR2: SGHRS, YFSETQ. V was trimmed by 0 bases and J by 8 bases, leaving 8 bases between them. This CDR3 spans 12 amino acids. In DNA, the CDR3 is TGCGCCAGCAGCTTGGACAGGACGGAAGCTTTCTTT. Translating it yields CASSLDRTEAFF.

This clone was observed a single time. The chain is built from TRBV5-5 and TRBJ1-1, with 7 nucleotides matching TRBD1. The CDR3 is 18 residues long. J was trimmed by 1 base and V by 1 base; bases with no gene match: 13. Per germline, CDR1 SGHKS and CDR2 YYEKEE (reference sequence). The CDR3: CASSLFVRPRDRNTEAFF. In DNA, the CDR3 is TGTGCCAGCAGCTTGTTTGTACGGCCCCGGGACAGGAACACTGAAGCTTTCTTT.

This sequence joins TRBV5-1 and TRBJ2-6; no clear D. CDR1 is SGHRS and CDR2 is YFSETQ in the germline V gene. Trimming stripped 6 bases from V and 2 bases from J, with 15 bases between. The CDR3 sequence is 16 residues long. CDR3 loop: CASTPSGSPGANVLTF. The DNA for the CDR3 is TGCGCCAGCACCCCTTCCGGGTCCCCTGGGGCCAACGTCCTGACTTTC.

The chain has TRBV14 and TRBJ2-1; 9 bases line up with TRBD1. This CDR3 is built from 15 residues. Germline CDR1 and CDR2: SGHDN and FVKESK. With V trimmed by 4 bases and J by 9 bases, 10 bases remained unmatched. DNA of the CDR3: TGTGCCAGCAGCCCCCGGGACAGGGACTATCCTGAGCAGTTCTTC. Translated, it gives CASSPRDRDYPEQFF. The full variable domain, with the rest looked up from reference TRBV14 and TRBJ2-1, is EAGVTQFPSHSVIEKGQTVTLRCDPISGHDNLYWYRRVMGKEIKFLLHFVKESKQDESGMPNNRFLAERTGGTYSTLKVQPAELEDSGVYFCASSPRDRDYPEQFFGPGTRLTVL.

The CDR3 here is CASSYGTTGGNEKLFF. The CDR3 DNA follows: TGTGCCAGCAGTTACGGTACGACAGGCGGAAATGAAAAACTGTTTTTT. This rearrangement joins TRBV6-5 to TRBJ1-4, with D possibly matching TRBD1 (6 bases). Deletions cut 2 bases from V and 5 bases from J, with 15 bases between. In germline, CDR1 is MNHEY, CDR2 SVGAGI. This CDR3 region has 16 residues.

This clone showed up just a few times. This rearrangement joins TRBV5-8 to TRBJ2-7; possibly TRBD2 for D (6 bases). V dropped 4 bases and J dropped 6 bases, with 14 bases sitting between them. There are 13 residues in the CDR3. Per the germline V gene, CDR1 is SGHTS and CDR2 is YDEGEE. This CDR3 reads CASSPWRVAEQYF. CDR3 nucleotide sequence: TGTGCCAGCAGCCCCTGGAGGGTAGCCGAGCAGTACTTC.

There are a few counts of this clone. V gene TRBV28 combines with J gene TRBJ1-2; no firm D call. CDR3 length: 11 amino acids. Trimming removed 5 bases from V and 6 bases from J, with 7 bases in between. Germline lookup yields CDR1 MDHEN and CDR2 SYDVKM. This CDR3 reads CASSIADGYTF. CDR3 in DNA: TGTGCCAGCAGTATCGCGGATGGCTACACCTTC.